This TCR beta chain stems from a study of cytotoxic CD8 clonotypes in ibrutinib-treated CLL. Germline V gives CDR1 SGDLS, CDR2 YYNGEE. This CDR3 region has 14 residues. V lost 5 bases, J lost 5 bases, and 15 bases lay in between. Here immunoSEQ multiplex PCR was the method, and the copy in TCRdb shows in-frame clones only, minus some. The top ten clones hold about an eighth of a sample with 190,000 or so clones, about 72% of them seen once. V and J are TRBV9 and TRBJ2-3; D perhaps matches TRBD2 (7 bases). The receptor comes from a human donor with chronic lymphocytic leukemia. Sequencing used PBMCs, obtained after 24 months of ibrutinib treatment. DNA of the CDR3: TGTGCCAGCAGGTTTCGGGGGGCTGGAGATACGCAGTATTTT. Translation: CASRFRGAGDTQYF.